This T cell receptor (beta chain) is from a study of shared clonotypes between healthy human individuals. In the study overall: Donors had three CD4 naive, three CD4 memory, two CD8 naive and one CD8 memory plate apiece.

Whole-study findings and limits: Among donors, sharing of clonotypes was expected to be affected by sequencing depth.

In the naive CD8 group, cells lacked CD45RO and were positively selected for CCR7, so terminally differentiated effector memory CD45RA+ cells were left out. Using 200 ng DNA, approximately 27,000 T cell genomes, the sorted-subset replicate PCRs were run. Sequencing was performed with immunoSEQ multiplex PCR; in TCRdb, only in-frame clones are kept and a portion is missing. The table records hundreds of thousands of clones, about 95% of them present only once. This CDR3 contains 18 residues. J gave up 0 bases and V 6 bases, and 8 bases lay outside the gene matches. Germline V gene sequence: CDR1 MNHEY, CDR2 SMNVEV (reference sequence). About this clone itself: The antigen is undetermined.

The sample consisted of naive CD8+ T cells sorted from blood. The TCR originated in a woman younger than 45 in good health. This chain links TRBV27 with TRBJ2-2, with 12 bases aligning to TRBD2. The CDR3 DNA is TGTGCCAGCAGCGGGACTAGCGGGCTGCACGCGAACACCGGGGAGCTGTTTTTT. Translating it yields CASSGTSGLHANTGELFF.